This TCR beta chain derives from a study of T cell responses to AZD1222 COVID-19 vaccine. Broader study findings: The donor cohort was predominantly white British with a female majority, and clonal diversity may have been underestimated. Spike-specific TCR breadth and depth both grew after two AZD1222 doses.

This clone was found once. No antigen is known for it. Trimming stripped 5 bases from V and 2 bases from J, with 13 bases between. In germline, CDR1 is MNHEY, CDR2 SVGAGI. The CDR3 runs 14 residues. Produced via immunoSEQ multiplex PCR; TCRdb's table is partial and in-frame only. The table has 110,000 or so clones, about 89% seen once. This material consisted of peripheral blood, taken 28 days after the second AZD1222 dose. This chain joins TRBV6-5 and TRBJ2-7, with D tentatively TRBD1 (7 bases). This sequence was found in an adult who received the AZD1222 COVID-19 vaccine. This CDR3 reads CASSSQGGPYEQYF. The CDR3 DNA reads TGTGCCAGCAGTAGCCAGGGGGGTCCCTACGAGCAGTACTTC.